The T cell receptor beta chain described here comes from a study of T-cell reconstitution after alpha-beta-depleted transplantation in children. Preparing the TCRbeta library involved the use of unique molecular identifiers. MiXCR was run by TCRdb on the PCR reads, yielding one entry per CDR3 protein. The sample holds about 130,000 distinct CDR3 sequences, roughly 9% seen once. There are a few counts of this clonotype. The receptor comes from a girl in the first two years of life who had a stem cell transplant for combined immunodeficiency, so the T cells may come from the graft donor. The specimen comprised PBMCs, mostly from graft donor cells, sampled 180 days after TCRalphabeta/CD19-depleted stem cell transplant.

The CDR3 protein is CASSLGGPGGNPYEQYF. CDR3 DNA sequence: TGTGCCAGCAGTTTAGGGGGGCCGGGCGGGAACCCCTACGAGCAGTACTTC. The gene calls are TRBV12-3 or TRBV12-4 and TRBJ2-7; possibly TRBD1 or TRBD2 for D (6 bases each). The CDR3 sequence is 17 residues long. The V end lost 1 base, the J end lost 2 bases, and 18 bases lay between the germline ends.